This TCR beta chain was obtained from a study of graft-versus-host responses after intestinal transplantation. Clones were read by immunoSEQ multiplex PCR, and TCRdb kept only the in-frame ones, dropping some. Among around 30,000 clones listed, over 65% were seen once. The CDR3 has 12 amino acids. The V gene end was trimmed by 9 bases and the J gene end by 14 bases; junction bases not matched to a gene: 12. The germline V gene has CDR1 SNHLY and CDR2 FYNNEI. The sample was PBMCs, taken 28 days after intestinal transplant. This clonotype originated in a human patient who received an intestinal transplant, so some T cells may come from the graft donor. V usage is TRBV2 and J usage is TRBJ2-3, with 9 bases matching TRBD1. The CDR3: CASYDRDRAMYF. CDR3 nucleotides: TGTGCCAGTTACGACCGGGACAGGGCTATGTATTTT.